This entry is about one T cell receptor (beta chain). Its target is not known. Looked up from germline, CDR1 is LNHDA and CDR2 is SQIVND (reference sequence). This CDR3 is built from 16 residues. V lost 4 bases to trimming and J lost 3 bases, with 15 bases between them. These data come from a study of cytomegalovirus exposure and HLA in healthy donors. On the study more broadly: In a later analysis, the 120 or so validation repertoires were reported to have used the same platform as the roughly 600 first-cohort repertoires. General observations from the study: Within the 100 to 150 validation repertoires, first-cohort TCR clusters tended to co-occur, according to a later analysis.

Clones were sequenced by immunoSEQ multiplex PCR, and TCRdb holds only the in-frame ones, with some missing. Seen here are 100,000 to 150,000 clones, over 85% observed once, and the top ten hold around 3.5%. The chain couples TRBV19 to TRBJ1-4; D call uncertain. This TCR was recovered from a man aged 25-40 years in good health and CMV-seronegative. The specimen sequenced was PBMCs. The CDR3 DNA reads as TGTGCCAGTAGTACGGCTAATCCTCGGGCTAATGAAAAACTGTTTTTT. Its protein is CASSTANPRANEKLFF.